These 2 T cell receptor beta chains originate from one sample sequenced in a study of CD8 T cells in ankylosing spondylitis. Their antigens remain unidentified. Each CDR3 protein gets one entry after TCRdb re-called the 5' RACE reads with MiXCR. The sample includes under 550,000 distinct CDR3 sequences, 25% to 30% of them seen just once. General study findings and limits: Within ankylosing spondylitis blood, a TCR beta motif made up of seven to nine highly homologous variants appeared to be characteristic.

Material for sequencing was blood, either unsorted or a sorted T cell fraction (not recorded which). The receptors stem from a male donor with ankylosing spondylitis.

V usage is TRBV4-2 and J usage is TRBJ2-5, with 13 bases fitting TRBD2. This CDR3 is 16 amino acids long. Germline trimming cut 4 bases from V and 3 bases from J; bases unmatched to any gene: 5. Germline CDR1 is LGHNA and CDR2 is YNFKEQ. The CDR3 spells CASSPIGTSGEETQYF. The CDR3 DNA reads as TGTGCCAGCAGCCCAATAGGGACTAGCGGGGAAGAGACCCAGTACTTC.

This clonotype appeared many times. CDR3 in amino acids: CASTTPAGLATAYGYTF. CDR3 DNA sequence: TGTGCCAGCACAACGCCCGCGGGGCTTGCTACGGCCTATGGCTACACCTTC. This chain joins TRBV11-2 and TRBJ1-2; D may be TRBD1 (5 bases). Germline V lookup: CDR1 SGHAT, CDR2 FQNNGV. The CDR3 has 17 residues. Trimming removed 7 bases from V and 4 bases from J, with 25 bases in between.